This T cell receptor (beta chain) was identified in a study of preoperative IRX-2 immunotherapy in early breast cancer. Generated by immunoSEQ multiplex PCR, the TCRdb table keeps only in-frame clones and is missing some. Of 30,000 to 45,000 clones listed, about four fifths were seen once; the top ten hold around 1.5%. This clone was seen a single time. Treatment denoted: preoperative locoregional IRX-2 cytokine immunotherapy. Samples came from a phase Ib trial of preoperative locoregional IRX-2 cytokine immunotherapy. This TCR came from a human donor with breast cancer. The source material was lymph node tissue, sampled after IRX-2 immunotherapy.

This chain's CDR3 is CASSNRPGQGLGETQYF. The DNA for the CDR3 is TGTGCCAGCAGTAACAGGCCGGGACAGGGGCTAGGAGAGACCCAGTACTTC. The rearrangement uses TRBV28 and TRBJ2-5; TRBD1 aligns across 10 bases. V lost 5 bases and J lost 4; bases outside the gene matches: 13. Germline V lookup: CDR1 MDHEN, CDR2 SYDVKM. The CDR3 is 17 amino acids.